These T cell receptor beta chains were read from a single sample in a study of CD8 T cells in ankylosing spondylitis. TCRdb fed the 5' RACE reads into MiXCR, producing one record per CDR3 protein. The sample holds about 420,000 distinct CDR3 sequences, around 24% seen once. The sequencing input was blood, either unsorted or a sorted T cell fraction (not recorded which). The receptors stem from a male donor with ankylosing spondylitis. The CDR3 runs from the conserved cysteine through the conserved F or W.

j_gene: TRBJ2-1
v_gene: TRBV5-5
CDR3aa: CASSSRTDEQFF

j_gene: TRBJ2-3
v_gene: TRBV24-1
CDR3aa: CATSDFDTDTQYF

j_gene: TRBJ1-1
v_gene: TRBV5-1
CDR3aa: CASVLSGSDTEAFF

j_gene: TRBJ2-4
v_gene: TRBV5-1
CDR3aa: CASSQSGQNIQYF

j_gene: TRBJ1-1
v_gene: TRBV6-5
CDR3aa: CASSYSTRATEAFF

j_gene: TRBJ2-5
v_gene: TRBV5-1
CDR3aa: CASSLGGQNQETQYF

j_gene: TRBJ2-5
v_gene: TRBV20-1
CDR3aa: CSASGAGEETQYF

j_gene: TRBJ2-1
v_gene: TRBV7-2
CDR3aa: CASSPRTDSYNEQFF

j_gene: TRBJ1-1
v_gene: TRBV29-1
CDR3aa: CSLDPTGGENTEAFF

j_gene: TRBJ2-1
v_gene: TRBV6-1
CDR3aa: CASSPASAYNEQFF

j_gene: TRBJ2-1
v_gene: TRBV19
CDR3aa: CASSIDRAYNEQFF

j_gene: TRBJ1-6
v_gene: TRBV11-2
CDR3aa: CASSLGTQSLHF

j_gene: TRBJ1-5
v_gene: TRBV12-3/TRBV12-4
CDR3aa: CASSLVNTGVRQPQHF

j_gene: TRBJ2-3
v_gene: TRBV29-1
CDR3aa: CSVSVDKKYF

j_gene: TRBJ2-1
v_gene: TRBV6-2/TRBV6-3
CDR3aa: CASSPLGLRIGNEQFF

j_gene: TRBJ2-1
v_gene: TRBV20-1
CDR3aa: CSATRMGQPYNEQFF

j_gene: TRBJ2-1
v_gene: TRBV20-1
CDR3aa: CSASPPGAISYNEQFF

j_gene: TRBJ2-6
v_gene: TRBV15
CDR3aa: CATSNPGQPDNVLTF

j_gene: TRBJ2-5
v_gene: TRBV7-8
CDR3aa: CASTRGRETQYF

j_gene: TRBJ1-2
v_gene: TRBV5-1
CDR3aa: CASSRQGNDDGYTF

j_gene: TRBJ1-4
v_gene: TRBV4-1
CDR3aa: CASSTTGIFATNEKLFF

j_gene: TRBJ2-7
v_gene: TRBV7-9
CDR3aa: CASSRGLVYEQYF

j_gene: TRBJ2-5
v_gene: TRBV7-2
CDR3aa: CASSLLGVGQKTQYF

j_gene: TRBJ1-4
v_gene: TRBV7-2
CDR3aa: CASSSRDSLRSEKLFF

j_gene: TRBJ2-7
v_gene: TRBV27
CDR3aa: CASSIDRGLGEQYF

j_gene: TRBJ2-1
v_gene: TRBV5-5
CDR3aa: CASSLGESYNEQFF

j_gene: TRBJ2-7
v_gene: TRBV11-2
CDR3aa: CASSVLTYEQYF

j_gene: TRBJ1-1
v_gene: TRBV5-6
CDR3aa: CASSLAQRTEAFF

j_gene: TRBJ1-5
v_gene: TRBV5-1
CDR3aa: CASSWGTGGYQPQHF

j_gene: TRBJ2-6
v_gene: TRBV20-1
CDR3aa: CSANTDRAAGANVLTF

j_gene: TRBJ2-7
v_gene: TRBV29-1
CDR3aa: CSVSRLASGQEQYF

j_gene: TRBJ2-1
v_gene: TRBV29-1
CDR3aa: CSGETTGGEYNEQFF

j_gene: TRBJ2-7
v_gene: TRBV2
CDR3aa: CASSVLRLTYEQYF

j_gene: TRBJ2-1
v_gene: TRBV7-9
CDR3aa: CASSSLPRGREQFF

j_gene: TRBJ2-1
v_gene: TRBV6-1
CDR3aa: CASSEGDSSYNEQFF

j_gene: TRBJ2-1
v_gene: TRBV15
CDR3aa: CATSSGLAAYNEQFF

j_gene: TRBJ2-1
v_gene: TRBV24-1
CDR3aa: CATSGGASGRYNEQFF

j_gene: TRBJ1-5
v_gene: TRBV6-1
CDR3aa: CASSRQGRWQPQHF

j_gene: TRBJ2-2
v_gene: TRBV5-1
CDR3aa: CASSFQTGRHTGELFF

j_gene: TRBJ1-1
v_gene: TRBV6-5
CDR3aa: CASSSNRGGTEAFF

j_gene: TRBJ2-7
v_gene: TRBV20-1
CDR3aa: CSAARLATDYYEQYF

j_gene: TRBJ2-2
v_gene: TRBV5-1
CDR3aa: CASSSGINSAGELFF

j_gene: TRBJ2-2
v_gene: TRBV18
CDR3aa: CASSPRDRGVYGELFF

j_gene: TRBJ2-5
v_gene: TRBV6-2/TRBV6-3
CDR3aa: CASSDTRASGRETQYF

j_gene: TRBJ2-1
v_gene: TRBV12-3/TRBV12-4
CDR3aa: CASSLTSGQPHEQFF

j_gene: TRBJ1-1
v_gene: TRBV4-1
CDR3aa: CASSQEIRFMNTEAFF

j_gene: TRBJ2-7
v_gene: TRBV28
CDR3aa: CASMVPNTGTYEQYF

j_gene: TRBJ2-7
v_gene: TRBV6-1
CDR3aa: CASSRSGLAGAATYEQYF

j_gene: TRBJ2-1
v_gene: TRBV28
CDR3aa: CASSIWGLAGNNEQFF

j_gene: TRBJ2-5
v_gene: TRBV5-1
CDR3aa: CASSSIPTGIGETQYF